A single TCR beta chain is shown here with its context. Its specificity is unknown. These data belong to a study of molecular identifiers for immune sequencing clone quantification. Study summary: Four of five RNA aliquots from approximately 22,000 or 94,000 naive CD8 T cells were sequenced. Whole-study results and caveats: With a barcode shared among identical TCR molecules, highly expanded clone sizes could be underestimated. Whereas naive cells kept under 1% of molecules in clones above 20 RNA copies, such clones held over 99% in effectors.

For bulk TCR libraries, previously described methods and listed TCR primers were used. TCRdb recomputed calls from the PCR reads with MiXCR, one row per CDR3 protein. The table records about 510,000 distinct CDR3 sequences, 20% to 25% of them present only once. V gave up 1 base and J gave up 6 bases, with 15 bases separating them. This CDR3 has 16 residues. Germline lookup yields CDR1 LNHDA and CDR2 SQIVND (reference sequence). The sequence came from a human donor in good health. Some libraries in this study had Jurkat cell RNA spiked in. Material: naive CD8+ T cells from blood, with Jurkat cell RNA spiked in. Subset denoted: FACS-sorted CD8+CD4-CCR7+CD45RA+ naive T cells. V usage is TRBV19 and J usage is TRBJ2-2; the D gene is possibly TRBD2 (6 bases). The CDR3 sequence: CASSIGGLTRPGELFF. In nucleotides, the CDR3 is TGTGCCAGTAGTATAGGGGGACTCACGCGGCCCGGGGAGCTGTTTTTT.